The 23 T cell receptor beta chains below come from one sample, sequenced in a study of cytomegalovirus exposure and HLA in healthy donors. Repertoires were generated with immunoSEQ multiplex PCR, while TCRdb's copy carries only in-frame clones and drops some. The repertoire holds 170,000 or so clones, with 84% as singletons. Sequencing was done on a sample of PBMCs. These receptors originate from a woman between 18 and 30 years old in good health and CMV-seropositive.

This CDR3 is CASSLAAGSHNEQFF. CDR3 sequence (DNA): TGCGCCAGCAGCTTGGCAGCGGGGAGCCACAATGAGCAGTTCTTC. The chain joins TRBV5-1 to TRBJ2-1, with 7 bases lining up with TRBD2. V gave up 0 bases and J gave up 5 bases; unmatched junction bases: 5. The CDR3 covers 15 residues. CDR1 is SGHRS, CDR2 YFSETQ, per germline.

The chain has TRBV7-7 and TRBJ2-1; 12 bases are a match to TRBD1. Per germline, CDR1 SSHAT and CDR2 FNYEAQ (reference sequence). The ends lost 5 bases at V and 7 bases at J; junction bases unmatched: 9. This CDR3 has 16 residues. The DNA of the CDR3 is TGTGCCAGCAGCCCCTCGGGACAGGGGGCCGGTAATGAGCAGTTCTTC. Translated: CASSPSGQGAGNEQFF.

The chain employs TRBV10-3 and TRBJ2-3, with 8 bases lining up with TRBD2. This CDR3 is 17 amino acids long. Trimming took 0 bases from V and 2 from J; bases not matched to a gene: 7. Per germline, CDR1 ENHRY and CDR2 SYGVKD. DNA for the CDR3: TGTGCCATCAGTGAGTCCAGTAGCGGGGCTATCACAGATACGCAGTATTTT. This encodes CAISESSSGAITDTQYF.

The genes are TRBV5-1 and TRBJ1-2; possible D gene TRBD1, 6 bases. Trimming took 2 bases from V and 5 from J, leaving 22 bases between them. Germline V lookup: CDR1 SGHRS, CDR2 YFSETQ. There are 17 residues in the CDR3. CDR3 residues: CASSFSSSGDLKYGYTF. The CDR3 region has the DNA TGCGCCAGCAGCTTTTCGTCCTCAGGGGATCTGAAGTATGGCTACACCTTC.

The CDR3: CASSERGEQFF. The CDR3 nucleotides read TGTGCCAGCAGTGAGCGGGGTGAGCAGTTCTTC. The rearrangement joins TRBV2 to TRBJ2-1; D might be TRBD2 (6 bases). This CDR3 comprises 11 residues. Trimming removed 3 bases at V and 9 bases at J, with 6 bases between. Germline CDR1 and CDR2: SNHLY and FYNNEI.

The CDR3 nucleotides read TGTGCCAGCAGCTCCAGGGGGCCCTTAAGTTGGGCTTTCTTT. Translation gives CASSSRGPLSWAFF. The gene calls are TRBV5-6 and TRBJ1-1, with TRBD1 matching 8 bases. Germline V gives CDR1 SGHDT, CDR2 YYEEEE. V gave up 3 bases and J gave up 11 bases; unmatched junction bases: 12. This CDR3 is 14 amino acids long. Using reference TRBV5-6 and TRBJ1-1 for the parts outside the CDR3, the full variable domain is DAGVTQSPTHLIKTRGQQVTLRCSPKSGHDTVSWYQQALGQGPQFIFQYYEEEERQRGNFPDRFSGHQFPNYSSELNVNALLLGDSALYLCASSSRGPLSWAFFGQGTRLTVV.

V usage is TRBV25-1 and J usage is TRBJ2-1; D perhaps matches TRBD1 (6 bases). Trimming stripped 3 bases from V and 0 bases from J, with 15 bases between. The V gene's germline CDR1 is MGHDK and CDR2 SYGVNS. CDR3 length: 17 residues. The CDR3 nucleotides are TGTGCCAGCAGTGACCGCGTACAGGGAAACTCCTACAATGAGCAGTTCTTC. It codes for CASSDRVQGNSYNEQFF.

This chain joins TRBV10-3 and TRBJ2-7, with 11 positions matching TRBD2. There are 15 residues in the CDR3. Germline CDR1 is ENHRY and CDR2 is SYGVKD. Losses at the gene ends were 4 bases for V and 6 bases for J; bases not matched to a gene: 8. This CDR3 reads CAISGSTSGGSEQYF. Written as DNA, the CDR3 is TGTGCCATCAGTGGATCAACTAGCGGGGGCAGCGAGCAGTACTTC.

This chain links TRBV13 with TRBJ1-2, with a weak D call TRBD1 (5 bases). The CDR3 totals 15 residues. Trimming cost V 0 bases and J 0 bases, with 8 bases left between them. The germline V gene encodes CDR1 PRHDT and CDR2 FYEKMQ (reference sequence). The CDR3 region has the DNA TGTGCCAGCAGCTTAGGGGCAGGGCCTAACTATGGCTACACCTTC. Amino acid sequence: CASSLGAGPNYGYTF.

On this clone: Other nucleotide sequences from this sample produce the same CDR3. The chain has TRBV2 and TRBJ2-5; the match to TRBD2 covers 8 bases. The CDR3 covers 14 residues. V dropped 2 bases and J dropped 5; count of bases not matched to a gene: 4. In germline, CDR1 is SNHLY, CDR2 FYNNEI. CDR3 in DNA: TGTGCCAGCAGTGAACAGGGCGGGAGGGAGACCCAGTACTTC. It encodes CASSEQGGRETQYF.

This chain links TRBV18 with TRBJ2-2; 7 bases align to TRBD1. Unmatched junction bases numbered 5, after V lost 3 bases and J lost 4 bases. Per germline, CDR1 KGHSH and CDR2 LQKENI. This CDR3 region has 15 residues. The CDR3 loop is CASSPSGQLTGELFF. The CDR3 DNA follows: TGTGCCAGCTCACCGTCGGGACAGCTCACCGGGGAGCTGTTTTTT.

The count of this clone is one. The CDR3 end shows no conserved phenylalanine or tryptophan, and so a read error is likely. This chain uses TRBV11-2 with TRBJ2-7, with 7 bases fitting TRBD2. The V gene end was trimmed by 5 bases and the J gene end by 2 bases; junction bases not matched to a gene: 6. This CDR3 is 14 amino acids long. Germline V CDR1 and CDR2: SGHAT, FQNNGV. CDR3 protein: CASSQAGVTYEQYS. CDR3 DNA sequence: TGTGCCAGCAGCCAGGCGGGGGTTACCTACGAGCAGTACTCC.

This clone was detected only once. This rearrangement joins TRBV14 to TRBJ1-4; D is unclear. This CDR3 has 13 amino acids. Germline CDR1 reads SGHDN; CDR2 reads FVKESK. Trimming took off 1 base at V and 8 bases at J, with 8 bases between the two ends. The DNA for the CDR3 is TGTGCCAGCAGCCAAGGGGCCAGGGAAAAACTGTTTTTT. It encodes CASSQGAREKLFF.

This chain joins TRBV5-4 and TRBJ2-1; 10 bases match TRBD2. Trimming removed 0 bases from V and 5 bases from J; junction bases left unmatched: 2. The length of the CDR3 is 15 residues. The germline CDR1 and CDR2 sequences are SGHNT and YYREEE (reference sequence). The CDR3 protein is CASSLGLAGNNEQFF. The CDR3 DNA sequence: TGTGCCAGCAGCTTGGGACTAGCGGGCAACAATGAGCAGTTCTTC.

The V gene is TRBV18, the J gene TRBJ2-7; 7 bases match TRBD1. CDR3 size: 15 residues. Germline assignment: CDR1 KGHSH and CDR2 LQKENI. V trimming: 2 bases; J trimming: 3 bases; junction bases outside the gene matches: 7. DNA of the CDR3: TGTGCCAGCTCACCAGGACAGGTCCCGTACTACGAGCAGTACTTC. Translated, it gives CASSPGQVPYYEQYF.

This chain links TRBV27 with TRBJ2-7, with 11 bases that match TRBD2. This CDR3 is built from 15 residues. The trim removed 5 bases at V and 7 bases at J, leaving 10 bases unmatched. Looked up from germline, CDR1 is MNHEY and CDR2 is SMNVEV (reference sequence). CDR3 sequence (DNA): TGTGCCAGCAGTCCCAGACTAGCGGGGTCTAGGGAGCAGTACTTC. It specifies CASSPRLAGSREQYF.

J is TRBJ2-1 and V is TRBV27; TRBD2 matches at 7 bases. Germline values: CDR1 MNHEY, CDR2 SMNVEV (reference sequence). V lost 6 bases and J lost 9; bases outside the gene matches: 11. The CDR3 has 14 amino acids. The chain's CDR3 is CASRPGLGMGEQFF. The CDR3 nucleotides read TGTGCCAGCAGGCCAGGACTAGGAATGGGTGAGCAGTTCTTC.

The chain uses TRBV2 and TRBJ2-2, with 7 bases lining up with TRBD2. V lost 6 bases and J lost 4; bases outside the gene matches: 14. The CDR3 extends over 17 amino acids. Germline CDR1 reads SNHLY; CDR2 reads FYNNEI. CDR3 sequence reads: CASSETSSRWGTGELFF. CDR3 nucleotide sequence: TGTGCCAGCAGCGAGACTAGCTCTCGGTGGGGCACCGGGGAGCTGTTTTTT.

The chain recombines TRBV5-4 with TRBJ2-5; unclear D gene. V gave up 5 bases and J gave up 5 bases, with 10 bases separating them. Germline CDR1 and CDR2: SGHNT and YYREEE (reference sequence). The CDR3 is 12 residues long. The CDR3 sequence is CASSSMSETQYF. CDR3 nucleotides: TGTGCCAGCAGTTCTATGTCGGAGACCCAGTACTTC.

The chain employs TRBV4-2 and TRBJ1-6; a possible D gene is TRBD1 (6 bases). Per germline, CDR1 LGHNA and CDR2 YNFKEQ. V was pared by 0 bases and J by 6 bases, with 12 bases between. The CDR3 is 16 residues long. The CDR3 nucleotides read TGTGCCAGCAGCCAAGATCACAGGGTGGTTAATTCACCCCTCCACTTT. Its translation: CASSQDHRVVNSPLHF.

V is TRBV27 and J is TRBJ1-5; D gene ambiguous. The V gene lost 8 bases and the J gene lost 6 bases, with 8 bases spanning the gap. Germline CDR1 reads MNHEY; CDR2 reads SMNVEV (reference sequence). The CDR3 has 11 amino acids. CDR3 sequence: CASVSIQPQHF. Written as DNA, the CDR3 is TGTGCCAGCGTTTCAATTCAGCCCCAGCATTTT.

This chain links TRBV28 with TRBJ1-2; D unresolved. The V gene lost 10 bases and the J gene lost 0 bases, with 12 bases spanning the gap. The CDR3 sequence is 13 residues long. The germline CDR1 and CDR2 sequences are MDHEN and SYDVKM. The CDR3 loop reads CAIMRAANYGYTF. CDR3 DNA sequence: TGTGCCATTATGAGGGCAGCTAACTATGGCTACACCTTC.

The CDR3 protein is CASSGQAGNTIYF. CDR3 coding DNA: TGTGCCAGCAGTGGACAGGCTGGAAACACCATATATTTT. The V gene is TRBV2, the J gene TRBJ1-3, with D possibly being TRBD1 (6 bases). CDR3 length equals 13 residues. Germline CDR1 reads SNHLY; CDR2 reads FYNNEI. The ends were cut back, 4 bases at V and 2 bases at J, with 6 bases in the middle. Supplemented by reference TRBV2 and TRBJ1-3, the full variable domain reads EPEVTQTPSHQVTQMGQEVILRCVPISNHLYFYWYRQILGQKVEFLVSFYNNEISEKSEIFDDQFSVERPDGSNFTLKIRSTKLEDSAMYFCASSGQAGNTIYFGEGSWLTVV.